These 17 T cell receptor beta chains share one sample of origin, sequenced in a study of T cell clonality in common variable immunodeficiency. Profiling relied on immunoSEQ multiplex PCR, and the TCRdb table lists in-frame clones only, not all of them. The sample is made up of around 55,000 clones, none counted only once. The sample was peripheral blood mononuclear cells. These receptors were collected from a person aged 18 to 70 in good health.

This clone was seen ten or more times. From the germline J gene comes the end of the CDR3, since the read stops 3 residues before it. The chain has TRBV5-4 and TRBJ2-1; D is possibly TRBD1 (6 bases). Trimming stripped 1 base from V and 0 bases from J, with 8 bases between. This CDR3 has 15 residues. Per germline, CDR1 SGHNT and CDR2 YYREEE (reference sequence). The CDR3 DNA, read in part, is TGTGCCAGCAGCTTGAGCAGGGGCTCCTACAATGAG. This codes for CASSLSRGSYNE. The whole CDR3 sequence reads CASSLSRGSYNEQFF.

In its sample, this clone was seen many times. The read falls 3 residues short of the CDR3 end, and the missing part is taken from the germline J gene. The chain is built from TRBV9 and TRBJ2-1; D gene uncertain. CDR3 size: 13 residues. In germline, CDR1 is SGDLS, CDR2 YYNGEE. Trimming pared 4 bases from V and 5 bases from J, leaving 10 bases between. The CDR3 sequence is CASSFGPDNEQFF. The part of the CDR3 DNA that was read is TGTGCCAGCAGCTTCGGTCCCGACAATGAG.

This clone was recorded a few times. The CDR3 end lies 3 residues beyond the end of the read and is filled in from the germline J gene. This rearrangement joins TRBV29-1 to TRBJ2-3, with 12 bases aligning to TRBD2. The CDR3 has 17 amino acids. The germline CDR1 and CDR2 sequences are SQVTM and ANQGSEA. The DNA read from the CDR3 is TGCAGCGCCCTTGGGGGGCTAGCGGGGGGGCCGAGTGAGACG. Its protein is CSALGGLAGGPSET. The entire CDR3 is CSALGGLAGGPSETQYF.

This clone has ten or more counts. Coverage ceases 3 residues before the CDR3 finishes, and the germline J gene fills in the end. V gene TRBV12-3 or TRBV12-4 combines with J gene TRBJ2-1; D possibly corresponds to TRBD2 (5 bases). The CDR3 is 13 residues long. The germline V and J ends were trimmed by 7 bases and 7 bases, with 14 bases remaining between them. The CDR3 bases that were read are TGTGCCAGCATGCTAGCTTCGCGGAATGAG. Translation gives CASMLASRNE. The CDR3 in full is CASMLASRNEQFF.

This clone has at least ten counts. The read ends 3 residues before the CDR3 terminus; that terminus is restored from the germline J gene. The chain uses TRBV19 and TRBJ2-1; D gene uncertain. Trimming took off 5 bases at V and 6 bases at J, with 5 bases between the two ends. The CDR3 has 11 amino acids. In germline, CDR1 is LNHDA, CDR2 SQIVND (reference sequence). CDR3 protein: CASSPSNEQFF. The sequenced CDR3 bases are TGTGCCAGTAGTCCTAGCAATGAG.

This clone was seen repeatedly, ten times or more. The read comes to an end 3 residues before the CDR3 does, leaving the germline J gene to fill in the end. The rearrangement joins TRBV10-2 to TRBJ2-7; D perhaps matches TRBD2 (5 bases). CDR3 length equals 14 residues. The ends were cut back, 4 bases at V and 1 base at J, with 11 bases in the middle. The V gene's germline CDR1 is WSHSY and CDR2 SAAADI. The covered CDR3 bases are TGCGCCAGCAGTGTCTTAGGACTTTCCTACGAG. Translation: CASSVLGLSYE. The complete CDR3 reads CASSVLGLSYEQYF.

Of note for this clone: The read falls 3 residues short of the CDR3 end, and the missing part is taken from the germline J gene. This chain links TRBV19 with TRBJ1-1; D is perhaps TRBD1 (5 bases). The germline V gene encodes CDR1 LNHDA and CDR2 SQIVND (reference sequence). This CDR3 has 14 residues. CDR3 bases read: TGTGCCAGTAGTCCAGGGCCCAATGTAAACATT. Translation gives CASSPGPNVNI. The CDR3 in its entirety is CASSPGPNVNIAFF.

This clone was seen many times. The sequenced fragment ends 3 residues before the CDR3 boundary, so the rest is inferred from the germline J gene. The chain joins TRBV19 to TRBJ1-2; TRBD1 agrees at 9 bases. CDR1 and CDR2 from the germline V gene are LNHDA and SQIVND (reference sequence). This CDR3 has 11 amino acids. V lost 9 bases and J lost 7; bases outside the gene matches: 3. The CDR3 is CASGTGFGYTF. CDR3 bases read: TGTGCCAGCGGGACAGGGTTTGGC.

This clone has at least ten counts. The read falls 3 residues short of the CDR3 end, and the missing part is taken from the germline J gene. The rearrangement joins TRBV6-2 or TRBV6-3 to TRBJ2-1; 9 nucleotides align to TRBD2. J was trimmed by 9 bases and V by 7 bases; bases with no gene match: 13. The CDR3 consists of 15 residues. Germline values: CDR1 MNHEY, CDR2 SVGEGT. The CDR3 bases that were read are TGTGCCAGCATCCAGATAGCGGGGGCGGGTATTGAG. It yields the protein CASIQIAGAGIE. The full CDR3 reads CASIQIAGAGIEQFF.

This clone was observed many times. The sequence runs out 3 residues before the end of the CDR3; the remainder is reconstructed from the germline J gene. The chain is built from TRBV19 and TRBJ2-4, with 7 positions matching TRBD1. The CDR3 is 14 residues long. V dropped 7 bases and J dropped 4; count of bases not matched to a gene: 7. Germline CDR1 and CDR2: LNHDA and SQIVND (reference sequence). The CDR3 is CASNRDSSKNIQYF. CDR3 DNA (partial): TGTGCCAGTAATCGGGACAGCTCGAAAAACATT.

This clone appeared many times. The CDR3 is cut off 3 residues early in the read; its end comes from the germline J gene. The rearrangement uses TRBV11-2 and TRBJ2-1; 10 bases fit TRBD2. Trimming removed 5 bases from V and 9 bases from J; junction bases left unmatched: 10. Germline lookup yields CDR1 SGHAT and CDR2 FQNNGV. The CDR3 sequence is 15 residues long. The CDR3 reads CASSLTSGRETEQFF. The sequenced CDR3 bases are TGTGCCAGCAGCCTGACCAGCGGGAGGGAGACTGAG.

This clone was observed at least ten times. Relative to the germline gene, one junction end is altered; a read error may explain this. The CDR3 end falls 3 residues outside the read, so it is completed with the germline J gene. V usage is TRBV6-2 or TRBV6-3 and J usage is TRBJ2-2; 12 positions agree with TRBD2. CDR3 size: 16 residues. Germline V CDR1 and CDR2: MNHEY, SVGEGT. The sequenced CDR3 bases are TGTACCAGCAGATCCGGACTAGCGGGGCGGACCGGGGAG. Amino acids: CTSRSGLAGRTGE. The full CDR3 is CTSRSGLAGRTGELFF.

This clone was counted at least ten times. CDR3: CASSSPPQGAFF. The CDR3 bases that were read are TGTGCCAGCAGCTCACCCCCACAGGGA. The rearrangement links TRBV2 to TRBJ1-1, with D possibly being TRBD1 (6 bases). The sequence runs out 3 residues before the end of the CDR3; the remainder is reconstructed from the germline J gene. The germline V gene has CDR1 SNHLY and CDR2 FYNNEI. This CDR3 spans 12 amino acids. The whole variable domain, remainder taken from reference TRBV2 and TRBJ1-1, is EPEVTQTPSHQVTQMGQEVILRCVPISNHLYFYWYRQILGQKVEFLVSFYNNEISEKSEIFDDQFSVERPDGSNFTLKIRSTKLEDSAMYFCASSSPPQGAFFGQGTRLTVV.

This clone was recorded a few times. The CDR3 end lies 3 residues beyond the end of the read and is filled in from the germline J gene. This chain joins TRBV5-1 and TRBJ1-4; 7 positions agree with TRBD1. This CDR3 is 15 amino acids long. The germline V gene encodes CDR1 SGHRS and CDR2 YFSETQ. CDR3 DNA (partial): TGCGCCAGCAGCTTGGGAACAGGGGAGCATTCACCA. This codes for CASSLGTGEHSP. The CDR3 in full is CASSLGTGEHSPLFF. Supplemented by reference TRBV5-1 and TRBJ1-4, the full variable domain reads KAGVTQTPRYLIKTRGQQVTLSCSPISGHRSVSWYQQTPGQGLQFLFEYFSETQRNKGNFPGRFSGRQFSNSRSEMNVSTLELGDSALYLCASSLGTGEHSPLFFGSGTQLSVL.

Ten or more counts support this clone. The CDR3 is CASSLTTSGTGDLTDTQYF. Incomplete CDR3 DNA: TGTGCCAGCAGCTTAACCACCTCAGGGACAGGGGATTTAACAGATACG. The chain links TRBV7-3 to TRBJ2-3; 10 positions agree with TRBD1. The read gets to within 3 residues of the CDR3 end, and the germline J gene fills in the rest. CDR1 and CDR2 from the germline V gene are SGHTA and FQGTGA. The CDR3 length is 19 residues. The V segment lost 0 bases and the J segment 3 bases; nucleotides outside the gene matches: 12.

This clone has just a few counts. The DNA read from the CDR3 is TGTGCCAGTAGCATCGGCACGGGACTCACTAATGAAAAG. Its translation is CASSIGTGLTNEK. From start to end, the CDR3 is CASSIGTGLTNEKLFF. The chain couples TRBV19 to TRBJ2-2; a weak D match, TRBD2 (6 bases). The CDR3 extends 3 residues past the end of the read, so its final part is completed from the germline J gene. Looked up from germline, CDR1 is LNHDA and CDR2 is SQIVND (reference sequence). The CDR3 spans 16 residues.

Of note for this clone: Coverage ceases 3 residues before the CDR3 finishes, and the germline J gene fills in the end. The chain has TRBV19 and TRBJ2-4, with TRBD1 matching 8 bases. The CDR3 loop spans 14 amino acids. Per the germline V gene, CDR1 is LNHDA and CDR2 is SQIVND (reference sequence). The CDR3 DNA, read in part, is TGTGCCAGTATCACGACAGGGGAGAGGTATGGT. This translates into CASITTGERYG. The whole CDR3 region reads CASITTGERYGQYF.